One and the same sample provided the 30 T cell receptor beta chains below, sequenced in a study of lymphopenia after photon versus proton radiotherapy. Sequencing was performed with immunoSEQ multiplex PCR; in TCRdb, only in-frame clones are kept and a portion is missing. The top ten hold over 20% of the sample, which has about 40,000 clones, about four fifths seen once. The sample consisted of peripheral blood, taken from a patient treated with proton-based radiotherapy. The receptor set was obtained from a woman between 65 and 79 years old with pancreatic cancer.

This sequence joins TRBV5-1 and TRBJ2-7, with 9 bases lining up with TRBD2. The CDR3 contains 14 residues. V gave up 0 bases and J gave up 2 bases; unmatched junction bases: 0. Germline V lookup: CDR1 SGHRS, CDR2 YFSETQ. This chain's CDR3 is CASSLGGRAYEQYF. CDR3 DNA sequence: TGCGCCAGCAGCTTGGGCGGGAGGGCCTACGAGCAGTACTTC.

This chain joins TRBV5-1 and TRBJ2-2; D not certain. The germline CDR1 and CDR2 sequences are SGHRS and YFSETQ. This CDR3 has 16 residues. Trimming shortened V by 2 bases and J by 0 bases, and 11 bases separated the two germline ends. CDR3 in amino acids: CASSLGAQANTGELFF. Written as DNA, the CDR3 is TGCGCCAGCAGCTTAGGTGCCCAGGCGAACACCGGGGAGCTGTTTTTT.

This chain joins TRBV4-1 and TRBJ2-3; D is tentatively TRBD1 or TRBD2 (5 bases each). Trimming shortened V by 0 bases and J by 4 bases, and 11 bases separated the two germline ends. The length of the CDR3 is 15 residues. Per the germline V gene, CDR1 is MGHRA and CDR2 is YSYEKL. Written as DNA, the CDR3 is TGCGCCAGCAGCCAAGATGAGGGGTGGGCAGATACGCAGTATTTT. Its translation is CASSQDEGWADTQYF.

The chain combines TRBV23-1 with TRBJ2-1; 10 bases align to TRBD2. TRBV23-1 is marked as an open reading frame, function uncertain. V dropped 2 bases and J dropped 5; count of bases not matched to a gene: 6. CDR3 size: 16 residues. CDR3 DNA sequence: TGCGCCAGCAGTCAAACCGGACTAGCGGAAGACAATGAGCAGTTCTTC. Its translation: CASSQTGLAEDNEQFF.

The rearrangement joins TRBV10-3 to TRBJ1-1; the match to TRBD1 covers 9 bases. The V gene end was trimmed by 9 bases and the J gene end by 6 bases; junction bases not matched to a gene: 8. CDR1 and CDR2 from the germline V gene are ENHRY and SYGVKD. The CDR3 loop spans 13 amino acids. Written as DNA, the CDR3 is TGTGCCATAAGGGACAGGGAAAGTGCTGAAGCTTTCTTT. Its protein product is CAIRDRESAEAFF.

The V and J genes are TRBV9 and TRBJ2-6, with no clear D. Germline V gene data show CDR1 as SGDLS and CDR2 as YYNGEE. The V end lost 6 bases, the J end lost 0 bases, and 10 bases lay between the germline ends. The CDR3 spans 15 residues. CDR3 DNA: TGTGCCAGCACCATACAGAGCTCTGGGGCCAACGTCCTGACTTTC. Its protein is CASTIQSSGANVLTF.

The rearrangement joins TRBV5-5 to TRBJ1-1; D unclear. CDR1 and CDR2 (germline): SGHKS, YYEKEE (reference sequence). The V and J ends lost 0 bases and 1 base respectively, with 10 bases between them. The CDR3 has 15 residues. Here the CDR3 reads CASSLVAQTNTEAFF. The CDR3 nucleotides are TGTGCCAGCAGCTTGGTGGCGCAGACGAACACTGAAGCTTTCTTT.

The J gene is TRBJ1-2, the V gene TRBV25-1, with TRBD1 as a possible D gene (5 bases). The V gene's germline CDR1 is MGHDK and CDR2 SYGVNS. Trimming cost V 2 bases and J 2 bases, with 9 bases left between them. This CDR3 region has 14 residues. This CDR3 reads CASSEQGRNYGYTF. The CDR3 DNA is TGTGCCAGCAGTGAACAGGGCCGGAACTATGGCTACACCTTC.

The rearrangement links TRBV19 to TRBJ2-7; weak D call: TRBD2 (5 bases). Germline-derived CDR1 and CDR2 are LNHDA and SQIVND (reference sequence). The CDR3 contains 15 residues. V was shortened by 6 bases and J by 3 bases, with 18 bases between the two germline ends. The CDR3 sequence is CASSPRTGKGYEQYF. As DNA, the CDR3 is TGTGCCAGTAGCCCTAGGACTGGAAAGGGCTACGAGCAGTACTTC. Full variable domain (rest looked up from reference TRBV19 and TRBJ2-7): DGGITQSPKYLFRKEGQNVTLSCEQNLNHDAMYWYRQDPGQGLRLIYYSQIVNDFQKGDIAEGYSVSREKKESFPLTVTSAQKNPTAFYLCASSPRTGKGYEQYFGPGTRLTVT.

V usage is TRBV28 and J usage is TRBJ1-3; D uncertain. CDR1 MDHEN and CDR2 SYDVKM come from the germline V gene. The CDR3 covers 17 residues. The germline V and J ends were trimmed by 5 bases and 1 base, with 18 bases remaining between them. The CDR3 loop is CASSPVIMLGSGNTIYF. As DNA, the CDR3 is TGTGCCAGCAGTCCAGTAATTATGTTGGGGTCTGGAAACACCATATATTTT.

This chain links TRBV5-1 with TRBJ2-3; possible D gene TRBD2, 5 bases. CDR1 is SGHRS, CDR2 YFSETQ, per germline. The CDR3 has 15 residues. V was cut by 0 bases and J by 1 base, with 9 bases left in between. CDR3 bases: TGCGCCAGCAGCTTGGCCGGGGAAGGCACAGATACGCAGTATTTT. Residues: CASSLAGEGTDTQYF.

This clone has a single count. V is TRBV7-8 and J is TRBJ2-6; D gene uncertain. The V gene lost 2 bases and the J gene lost 4 bases, with 6 bases spanning the gap. This CDR3 is built from 14 residues. CDR1 is SGHVS and CDR2 is FQNEAQ in the germline V gene. In DNA form, the CDR3 reads TGTGCCAGCAGCTTACGGGTAGGGGCCAACGTCCTGACTTTC. Encoded protein: CASSLRVGANVLTF.

This chain joins TRBV27 and TRBJ2-2; unclear D gene. The CDR3 is 13 amino acids. Trimming took off 2 bases at V and 4 bases at J, with 5 bases between the two ends. The germline CDR1 and CDR2 sequences are MNHEY and SMNVEV (reference sequence). CDR3 sequence reads: CASSLTPTGELFF. The CDR3 DNA sequence: TGTGCCAGCAGTTTAACCCCCACCGGGGAGCTGTTTTTT.

The chain couples TRBV30 to TRBJ2-1; 9 bases align to TRBD2. V lost 2 bases to trimming and J lost 10 bases; unmatched junction nucleotides: 18. The germline CDR1 and CDR2 sequences are GTSNPN and SVGIG (reference sequence). This CDR3 has 17 amino acids. CDR3 nucleotides: TGTGCCTGGAGTCTCCCGCGGGAGGGCCGATTTTTGTACGAGCAGTTCTTC. Residues: CAWSLPREGRFLYEQFF.

This rearrangement joins TRBV25-1 to TRBJ1-1; D is unresolved. The CDR3 totals 11 residues. CDR1 is MGHDK, CDR2 SYGVNS, per germline. Trimming removed 9 bases at V and 6 bases at J, with 11 bases between. CDR3 sequence reads: CARQRGSEAFF. In DNA, the CDR3 is TGTGCCAGGCAACGAGGGTCTGAAGCTTTCTTT.

This chain uses TRBV7-2 with TRBJ2-1; tentatively, D is TRBD2 (6 bases). This CDR3 is 15 amino acids long. Germline loops: CDR1 SGHTA, CDR2 FQGNSA. Trimming left V 4 bases short and J 6 bases short, with 16 bases between. The CDR3 reads CASSSRAAGRNEQFF. The CDR3 bases are TGTGCCAGCAGCTCGAGGGCAGCGGGTCGCAATGAGCAGTTCTTC.

The V call is TRBV7-3, the J call TRBJ2-7, with a tentative D call TRBD2 (6 bases). The CDR3 extends over 13 amino acids. V was trimmed by 3 bases and J by 7 bases, leaving 13 bases between them. Germline CDR1 SGHTA, CDR2 FQGTGA. CDR3 coding DNA: TGTGCCAGCAGCTTTAGGAGGGAAGGGGAGCAGTACTTC. It codes for CASSFRREGEQYF.

The chain carries TRBV19 and TRBJ2-7; 11 nucleotides line up with TRBD2. The CDR3 covers 14 residues. Germline CDR1 LNHDA, CDR2 SQIVND (reference sequence). Unmatched junction bases numbered 5, after V lost 7 bases and J lost 3 bases. In nucleotides, the CDR3 is TGTGCCAGTAAAGGGACTAGCGGCGACTACGAGCAGTACTTC. Amino acids: CASKGTSGDYEQYF.

The chain has TRBV2 and TRBJ2-7, with no clear D. With 5 bases removed from V and 12 bases from J, the gap between germline ends came to 17 bases. CDR1 SNHLY and CDR2 FYNNEI come from the germline V gene. The length of the CDR3 is 12 residues. CDR3 DNA: TGTGCCAGCAGTACCCAGACCCACGGCCCGTACTTC. It encodes CASSTQTHGPYF.

This clone has only a few counts. This chain joins TRBV7-8 and TRBJ2-3, with D possibly being TRBD2 (5 bases). The CDR3 runs 16 residues. V gave up 7 bases and J gave up 0 bases, with 17 bases separating them. The germline CDR1 and CDR2 sequences are SGHVS and FQNEAQ. The CDR3 sequence is CASNRLGRGSTDTQYF. The CDR3 bases are TGTGCCAGCAACCGATTGGGGAGAGGGAGCACAGATACGCAGTATTTT.

The V and J genes are TRBV5-5 and TRBJ1-5; 7 bases line up with TRBD1. V trimming: 0 bases; J trimming: 6 bases; junction bases outside the gene matches: 6. Germline-derived CDR1 and CDR2 are SGHKS and YYEKEE (reference sequence). This CDR3 is built from 15 residues. In nucleotides, the CDR3 is TGTGCCAGCAGCTTGGACAGGGGTAGTAGTCAGCCCCAGCATTTT. Protein: CASSLDRGSSQPQHF.

This rearrangement joins TRBV2 to TRBJ2-7, with 14 nucleotides matching TRBD2. The CDR3 totals 18 residues. V lost 1 base and J lost 4; bases outside the gene matches: 9. In germline, CDR1 is SNHLY, CDR2 FYNNEI. The CDR3 sequence is CASSEGGHGTSGSYEQYF. CDR3 coding DNA: TGTGCCAGCAGTGAAGGGGGCCACGGGACTAGCGGGAGTTACGAGCAGTACTTC.

This chain connects TRBV19 to TRBJ2-2; D is possibly TRBD2 (6 bases). Deletions cut 9 bases from V and 2 bases from J, with 10 bases between. Germline CDR1 is LNHDA and CDR2 is SQIVND (reference sequence). The CDR3 is 13 amino acids. For the CDR3, the DNA is TGTGCCAGCGGGACTTCAAACACCGGGGAGCTGTTTTTT. It translates to CASGTSNTGELFF.

The chain links TRBV19 to TRBJ2-3; possible D gene TRBD2, 5 bases. Between the trimmed V and J ends, which lost 3 bases and 4 bases, there was a span of 5 bases. This CDR3 has 12 amino acids. Germline CDR1 is LNHDA and CDR2 is SQIVND (reference sequence). CDR3 in DNA: TGTGCCAGTAGTATGGGAGCAGATACGCAGTATTTT. Residues: CASSMGADTQYF.

The chain joins TRBV5-1 to TRBJ2-1, with D possibly called TRBD1 or TRBD2 (5 bases each). This CDR3 is built from 14 residues. Germline CDR1 is SGHRS and CDR2 is YFSETQ. Trimming took off 8 bases at V and 4 bases at J, with 16 bases between the two ends. CDR3 loop: CASDRDGDYNEQFF. Here the CDR3 DNA reads TGCGCCAGTGATCGGGACGGAGATTACAATGAGCAGTTCTTC. Variable domain in full (rest from reference TRBV5-1 and TRBJ2-1): KAGVTQTPRYLIKTRGQQVTLSCSPISGHRSVSWYQQTPGQGLQFLFEYFSETQRNKGNFPGRFSGRQFSNSRSEMNVSTLELGDSALYLCASDRDGDYNEQFFGPGTRLTVL.

V usage is TRBV30 and J usage is TRBJ2-7; 12 positions agree with TRBD2. The germline V gene has CDR1 GTSNPN and CDR2 SVGIG (reference sequence). The V and J ends lost 2 bases and 0 bases, in that order; junction bases with no gene match: 2. The CDR3 contains 15 residues. The CDR3 region has the DNA TGTGCCTGGAGTCAGACTAGCGGGAGCTCCTACGAGCAGTACTTC. Its translation is CAWSQTSGSSYEQYF.

V and J are TRBV2 and TRBJ1-5; no clear D. From germline, CDR1 is SNHLY and CDR2 FYNNEI. The germline V and J ends were trimmed by 3 bases and 0 bases, with 9 bases remaining between them. The CDR3 spans 15 residues. The CDR3 bases are TGTGCCAGCAGTGAGGGCAGAGGTAGCAATCAGCCCCAGCATTTT. Its translation: CASSEGRGSNQPQHF.

The chain joins TRBV19 to TRBJ1-1, with 7 positions matching TRBD1. The germline gives CDR1 LNHDA, CDR2 SQIVND (reference sequence). V gave up 6 bases and J gave up 1 base; unmatched junction bases: 17. CDR3 length: 18 amino acids. The CDR3 coding sequence is TGTGCCAGTAGGTCCGTCCACAGGGGAGCGTGGCCGAACACTGAAGCTTTCTTT. Translated: CASRSVHRGAWPNTEAFF. The whole variable domain, filled in from reference TRBV19 and TRBJ1-1, reads DGGITQSPKYLFRKEGQNVTLSCEQNLNHDAMYWYRQDPGQGLRLIYYSQIVNDFQKGDIAEGYSVSREKKESFPLTVTSAQKNPTAFYLCASRSVHRGAWPNTEAFFGQGTRLTVV.

The CDR3 region has the DNA TGTGCCAGCAGTTCCCCTAGGCAGGGAGTTGACTACGAGCAGTACTTC. Protein product: CASSSPRQGVDYEQYF. J is TRBJ2-7 and V is TRBV28; D may be TRBD1 or TRBD2 (5 bases each). CDR1 and CDR2 from the germline V gene are MDHEN and SYDVKM. V was clipped by 4 bases and J by 3 bases, with 19 bases between them. The CDR3 totals 16 residues.

The chain recombines TRBV19 with TRBJ1-2, with 10 bases matching TRBD1. Trimming at V came to 6 bases and at J to 1 base, leaving 2 bases not matched to a gene. This CDR3 comprises 14 residues. The germline V gene encodes CDR1 LNHDA and CDR2 SQIVND (reference sequence). CDR3: CASSGQGDNYGYTF. Written as DNA, the CDR3 is TGTGCCAGTAGCGGACAGGGGGATAACTATGGCTACACCTTC.